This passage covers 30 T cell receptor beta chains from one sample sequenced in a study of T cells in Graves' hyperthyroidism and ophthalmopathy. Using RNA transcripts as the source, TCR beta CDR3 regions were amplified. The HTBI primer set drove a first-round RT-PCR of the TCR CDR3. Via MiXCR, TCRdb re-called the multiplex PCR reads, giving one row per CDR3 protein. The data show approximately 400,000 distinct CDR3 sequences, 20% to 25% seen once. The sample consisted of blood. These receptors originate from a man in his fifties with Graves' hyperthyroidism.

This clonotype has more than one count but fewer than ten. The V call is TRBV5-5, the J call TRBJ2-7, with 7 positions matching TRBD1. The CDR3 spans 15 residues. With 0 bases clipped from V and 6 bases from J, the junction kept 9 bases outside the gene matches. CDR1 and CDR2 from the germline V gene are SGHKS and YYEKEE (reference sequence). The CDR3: CASSLGQGTGSEQYF. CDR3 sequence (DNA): TGTGCCAGCAGCTTGGGACAGGGCACGGGATCCGAGCAGTACTTC.

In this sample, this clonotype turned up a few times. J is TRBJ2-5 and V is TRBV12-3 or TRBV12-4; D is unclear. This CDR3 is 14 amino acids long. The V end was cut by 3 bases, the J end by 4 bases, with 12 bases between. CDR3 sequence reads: CASSLPAPGETQYF. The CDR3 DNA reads TGTGCCAGCAGTTTGCCAGCTCCTGGAGAGACCCAGTACTTC.

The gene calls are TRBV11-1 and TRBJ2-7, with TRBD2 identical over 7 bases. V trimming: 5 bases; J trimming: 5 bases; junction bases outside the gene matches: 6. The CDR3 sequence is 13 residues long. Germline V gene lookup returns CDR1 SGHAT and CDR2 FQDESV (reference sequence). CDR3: CASSETGTNEQYF. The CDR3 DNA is TGTGCCAGCAGCGAAACCGGGACTAACGAGCAGTACTTC.

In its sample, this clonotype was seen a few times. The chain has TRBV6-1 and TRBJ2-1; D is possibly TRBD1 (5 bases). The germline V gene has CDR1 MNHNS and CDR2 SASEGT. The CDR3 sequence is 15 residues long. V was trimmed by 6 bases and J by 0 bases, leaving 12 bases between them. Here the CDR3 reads CASSRQFSSYNEQFF. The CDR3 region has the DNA TGTGCCAGCAGCAGACAGTTTAGCTCCTACAATGAGCAGTTCTTC.

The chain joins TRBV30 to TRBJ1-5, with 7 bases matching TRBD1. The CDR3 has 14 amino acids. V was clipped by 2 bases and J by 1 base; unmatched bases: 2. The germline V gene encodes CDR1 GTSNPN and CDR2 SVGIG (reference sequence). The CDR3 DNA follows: TGTGCCTGGAGTTTGACAGGGAGCAATCAGCCCCAGCATTTT. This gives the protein CAWSLTGSNQPQHF.

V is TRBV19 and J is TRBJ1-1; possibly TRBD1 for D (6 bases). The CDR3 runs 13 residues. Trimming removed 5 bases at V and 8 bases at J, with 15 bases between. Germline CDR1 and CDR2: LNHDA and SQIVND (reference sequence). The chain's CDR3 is CASSQGLSTEAFF. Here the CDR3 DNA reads TGTGCCAGTAGTCAGGGGCTGTCCACCGAAGCTTTCTTT. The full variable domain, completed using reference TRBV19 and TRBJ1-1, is DGGITQSPKYLFRKEGQNVTLSCEQNLNHDAMYWYRQDPGQGLRLIYYSQIVNDFQKGDIAEGYSVSREKKESFPLTVTSAQKNPTAFYLCASSQGLSTEAFFGQGTRLTVV.

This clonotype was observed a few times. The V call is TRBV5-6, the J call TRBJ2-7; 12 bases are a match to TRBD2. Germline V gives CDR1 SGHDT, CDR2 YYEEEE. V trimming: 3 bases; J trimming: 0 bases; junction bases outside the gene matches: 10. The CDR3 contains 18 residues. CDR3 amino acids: CASSSFTGTSGPSYEQYF. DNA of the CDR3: TGTGCCAGCAGCTCCTTTACTGGGACTAGCGGGCCCTCCTACGAGCAGTACTTC.

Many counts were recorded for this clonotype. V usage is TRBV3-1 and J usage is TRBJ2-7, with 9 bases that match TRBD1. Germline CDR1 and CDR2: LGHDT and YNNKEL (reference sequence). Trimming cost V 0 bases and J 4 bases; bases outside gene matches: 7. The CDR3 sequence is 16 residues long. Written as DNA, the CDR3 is TGTGCCAGCAGCCAAGAGCCCCGGGACAGGGAATACGAGCAGTACTTC. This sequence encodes CASSQEPRDREYEQYF.

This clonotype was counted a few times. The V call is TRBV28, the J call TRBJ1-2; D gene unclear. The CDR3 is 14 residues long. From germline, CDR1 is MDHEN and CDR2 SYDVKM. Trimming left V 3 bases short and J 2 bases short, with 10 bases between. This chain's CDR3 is CASSLSWSNYGYTF. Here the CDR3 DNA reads TGTGCCAGCAGTTTGTCTTGGTCCAACTATGGCTACACCTTC.

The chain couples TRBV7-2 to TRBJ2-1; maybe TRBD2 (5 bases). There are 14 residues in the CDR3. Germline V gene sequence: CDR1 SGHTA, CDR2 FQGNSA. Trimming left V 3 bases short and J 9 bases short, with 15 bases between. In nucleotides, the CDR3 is TGTGCCAGCAGCTTGTTTCTAGCTTCCGGTGAGCAGTTCTTC. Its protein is CASSLFLASGEQFF.

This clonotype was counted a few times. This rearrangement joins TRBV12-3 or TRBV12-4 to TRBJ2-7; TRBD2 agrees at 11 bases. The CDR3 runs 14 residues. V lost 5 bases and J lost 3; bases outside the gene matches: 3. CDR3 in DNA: TGTGCCAGCAGTCGGACTAGCGGGTACTACGAGCAGTACTTC. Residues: CASSRTSGYYEQYF.

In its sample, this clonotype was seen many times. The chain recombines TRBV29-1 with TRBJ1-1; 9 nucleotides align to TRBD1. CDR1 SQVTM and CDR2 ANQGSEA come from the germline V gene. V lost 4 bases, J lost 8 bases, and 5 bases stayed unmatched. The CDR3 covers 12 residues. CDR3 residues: CSVVGDRVEAFF. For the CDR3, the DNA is TGCAGCGTTGTTGGGGACAGGGTGGAAGCTTTCTTT.

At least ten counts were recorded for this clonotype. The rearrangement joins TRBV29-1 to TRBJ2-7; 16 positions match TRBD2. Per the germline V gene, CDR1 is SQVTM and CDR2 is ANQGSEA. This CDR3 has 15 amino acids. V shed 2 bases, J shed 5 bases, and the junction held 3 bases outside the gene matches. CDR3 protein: CSVELGTSGRDEQYF. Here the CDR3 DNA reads TGCAGCGTTGAACTGGGGACTAGCGGGAGGGACGAGCAGTACTTC.

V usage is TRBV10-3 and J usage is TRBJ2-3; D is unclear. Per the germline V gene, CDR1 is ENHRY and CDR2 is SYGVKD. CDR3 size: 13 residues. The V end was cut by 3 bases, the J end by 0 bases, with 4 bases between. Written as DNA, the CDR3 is TGTGCCATCAGTGAATTCAGCACAGATACGCAGTATTTT. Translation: CAISEFSTDTQYF.

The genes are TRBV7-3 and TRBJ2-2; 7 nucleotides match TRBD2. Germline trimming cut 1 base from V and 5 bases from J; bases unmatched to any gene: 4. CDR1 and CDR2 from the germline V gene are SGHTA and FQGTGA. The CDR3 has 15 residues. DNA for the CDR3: TGTGCCAGCAGCTTAAGTTCGGGGGGAACCGGGGAGCTGTTTTTT. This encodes CASSLSSGGTGELFF. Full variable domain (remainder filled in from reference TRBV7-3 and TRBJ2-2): GAGVSQTPSNKVTEKGKYVELRCDPISGHTALYWYRQSLGQGPEFLIYFQGTGAADDSGLPNDRFFAVRPEGSVSTLKIQRTERGDSAVYLCASSLSSGGTGELFFGEGSRLTVL.

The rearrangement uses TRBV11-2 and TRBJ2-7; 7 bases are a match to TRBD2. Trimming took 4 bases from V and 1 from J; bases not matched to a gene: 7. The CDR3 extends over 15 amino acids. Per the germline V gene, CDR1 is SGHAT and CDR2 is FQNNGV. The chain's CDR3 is CASSYQRDSSYEQYF. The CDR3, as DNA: TGTGCCAGCAGCTATCAGCGGGACTCTTCCTACGAGCAGTACTTC. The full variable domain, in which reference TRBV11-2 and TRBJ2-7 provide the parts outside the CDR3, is EAGVAQSPRYKIIEKRQSVAFWCNPISGHATLYWYQQILGQGPKLLIQFQNNGVVDDSQLPKDRFSAERLKGVDSTLKIQPAKLEDSAVYLCASSYQRDSSYEQYFGPGTRLTVT.

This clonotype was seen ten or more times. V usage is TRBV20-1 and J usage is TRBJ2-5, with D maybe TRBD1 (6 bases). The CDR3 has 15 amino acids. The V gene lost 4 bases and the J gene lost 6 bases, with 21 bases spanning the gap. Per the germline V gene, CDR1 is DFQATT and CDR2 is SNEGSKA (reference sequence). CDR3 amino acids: CSATAGQRVEKTQYF. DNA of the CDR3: TGCAGTGCTACGGCTGGACAGCGCGTCGAGAAGACCCAGTACTTC.

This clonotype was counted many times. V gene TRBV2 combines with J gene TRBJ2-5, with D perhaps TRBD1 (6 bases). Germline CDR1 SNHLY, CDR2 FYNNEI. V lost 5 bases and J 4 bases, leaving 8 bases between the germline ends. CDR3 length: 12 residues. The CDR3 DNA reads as TGTGCCAGCAGTAACAGGGTAGAGACCCAGTACTTC. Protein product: CASSNRVETQYF. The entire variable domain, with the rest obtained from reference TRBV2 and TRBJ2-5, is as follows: EPEVTQTPSHQVTQMGQEVILRCVPISNHLYFYWYRQILGQKVEFLVSFYNNEISEKSEIFDDQFSVERPDGSNFTLKIRSTKLEDSAMYFCASSNRVETQYFGPGTRLLVL.

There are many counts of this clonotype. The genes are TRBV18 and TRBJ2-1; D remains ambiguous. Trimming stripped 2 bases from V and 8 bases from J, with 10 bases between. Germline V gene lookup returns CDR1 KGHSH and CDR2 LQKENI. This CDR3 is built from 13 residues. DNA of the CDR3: TGTGCCAGCTCACCATACGGAGAAGATGAGCAGTTCTTC. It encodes CASSPYGEDEQFF.

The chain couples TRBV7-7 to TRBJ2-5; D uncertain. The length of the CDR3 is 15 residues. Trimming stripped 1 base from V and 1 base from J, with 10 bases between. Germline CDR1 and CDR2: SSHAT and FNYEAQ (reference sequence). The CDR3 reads CASSLDGEFQETQYF. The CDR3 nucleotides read TGTGCCAGCAGCTTAGACGGTGAATTCCAAGAGACCCAGTACTTC.

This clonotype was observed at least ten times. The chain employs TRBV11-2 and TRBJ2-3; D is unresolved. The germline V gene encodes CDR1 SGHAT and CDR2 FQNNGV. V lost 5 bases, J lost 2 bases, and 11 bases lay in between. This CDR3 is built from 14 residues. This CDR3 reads CASSPTGFTDTQYF. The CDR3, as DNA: TGTGCCAGCAGCCCCACCGGGTTCACAGATACGCAGTATTTT.

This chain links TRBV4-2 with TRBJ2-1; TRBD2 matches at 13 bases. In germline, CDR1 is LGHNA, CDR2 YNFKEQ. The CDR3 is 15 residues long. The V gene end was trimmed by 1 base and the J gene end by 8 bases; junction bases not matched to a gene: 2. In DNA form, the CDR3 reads TGTGCCAGCAGCCAAGGGACTAGCGGGAGCGATGAGCAGTTCTTC. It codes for CASSQGTSGSDEQFF.

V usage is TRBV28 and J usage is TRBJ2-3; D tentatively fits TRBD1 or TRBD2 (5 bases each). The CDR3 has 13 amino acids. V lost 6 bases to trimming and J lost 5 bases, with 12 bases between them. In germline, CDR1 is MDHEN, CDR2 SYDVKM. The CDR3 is CASSPGRVDTQYF. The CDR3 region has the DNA TGTGCCAGCAGCCCGGGGCGGGTAGATACGCAGTATTTT. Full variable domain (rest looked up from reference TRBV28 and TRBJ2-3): DVKVTQSSRYLVKRTGEKVFLECVQDMDHENMFWYRQDPGLGLRLIYFSYDVKMKEKGDIPEGYSVSREKKERFSLILESASTNQTSMYLCASSPGRVDTQYFGPGTRLTVL.

CDR3 residues: CASSFQGSGANVLTF. The CDR3 DNA sequence: TGTGCCAGCAGCTTTCAGGGCTCTGGGGCCAACGTCCTGACTTTC. The chain carries TRBV11-3 and TRBJ2-6; the D gene is possibly TRBD1 (5 bases). V lost 3 bases and J lost 0, with 6 bases in between. Germline-derived CDR1 and CDR2 are SGHNT and YENEEA. The CDR3 has 15 amino acids.

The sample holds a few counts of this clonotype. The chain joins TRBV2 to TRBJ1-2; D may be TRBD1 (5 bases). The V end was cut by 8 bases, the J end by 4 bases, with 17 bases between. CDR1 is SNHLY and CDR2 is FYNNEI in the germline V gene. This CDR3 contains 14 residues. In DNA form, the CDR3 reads TGTGCCAGCGCCCGGGAGGAGGGGACCTATGGCTACACCTTC. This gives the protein CASAREEGTYGYTF.

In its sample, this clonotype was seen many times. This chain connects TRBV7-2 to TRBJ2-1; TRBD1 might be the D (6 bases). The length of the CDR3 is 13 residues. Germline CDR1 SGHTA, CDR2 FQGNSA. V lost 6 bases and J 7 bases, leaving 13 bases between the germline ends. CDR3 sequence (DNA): TGTGCCAGCAGTTTACAACAGGGAAATGAGCAGTTCTTC. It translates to CASSLQQGNEQFF.

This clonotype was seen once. The CDR3 sequence: CASSYGRQGQPQHF. The CDR3 nucleotides are TGTGCCAGCAGCTACGGGAGACAGGGACAGCCCCAGCATTTT. J is TRBJ1-5 and V is TRBV6-2 or TRBV6-3, with TRBD1 identical over 7 bases. The CDR3 covers 14 residues. J gave up 7 bases and V 6 bases, and 9 bases lay outside the gene matches. The V gene's germline CDR1 is MNHEY and CDR2 SVGEGT.

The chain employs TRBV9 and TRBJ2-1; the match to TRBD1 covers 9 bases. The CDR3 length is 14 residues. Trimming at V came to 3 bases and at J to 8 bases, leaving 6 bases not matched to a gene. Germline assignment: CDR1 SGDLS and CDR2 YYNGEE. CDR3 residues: CASSGGQGWDEQFF. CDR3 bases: TGTGCCAGCAGCGGAGGACAGGGGTGGGATGAGCAGTTCTTC.

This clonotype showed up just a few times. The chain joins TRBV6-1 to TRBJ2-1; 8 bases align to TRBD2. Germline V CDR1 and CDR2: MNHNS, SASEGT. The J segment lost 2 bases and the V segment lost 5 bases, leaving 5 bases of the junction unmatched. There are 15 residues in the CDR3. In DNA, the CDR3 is TGTGCCAGCAGTAGAAGCGGGAGAGCCTACAATGAGCAGTTCTTC. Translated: CASSRSGRAYNEQFF.

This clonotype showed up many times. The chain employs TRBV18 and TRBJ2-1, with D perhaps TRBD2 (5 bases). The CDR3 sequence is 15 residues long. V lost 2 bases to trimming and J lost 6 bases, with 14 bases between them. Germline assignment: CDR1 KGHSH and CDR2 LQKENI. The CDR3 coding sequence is TGTGCCAGCTCACCAGGGCCGGGCGGGCCCAATGAGCAGTTCTTC. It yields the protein CASSPGPGGPNEQFF.